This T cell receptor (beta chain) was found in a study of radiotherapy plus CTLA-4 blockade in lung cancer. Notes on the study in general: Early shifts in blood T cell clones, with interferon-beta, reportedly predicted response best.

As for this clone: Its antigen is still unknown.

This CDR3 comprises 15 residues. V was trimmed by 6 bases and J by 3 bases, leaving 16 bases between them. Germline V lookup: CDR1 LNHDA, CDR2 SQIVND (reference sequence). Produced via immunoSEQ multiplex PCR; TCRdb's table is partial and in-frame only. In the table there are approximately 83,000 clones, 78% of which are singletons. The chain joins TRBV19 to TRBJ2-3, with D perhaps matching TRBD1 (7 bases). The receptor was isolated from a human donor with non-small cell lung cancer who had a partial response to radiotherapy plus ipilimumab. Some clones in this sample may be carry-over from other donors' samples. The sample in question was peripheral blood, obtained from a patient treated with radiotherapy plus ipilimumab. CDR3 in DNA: TGTGCCAGTAGCAATACAGGGGAGGCAACAGATACGCAGTATTTT. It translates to CASSNTGEATDTQYF. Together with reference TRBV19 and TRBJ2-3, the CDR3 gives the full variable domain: DGGITQSPKYLFRKEGQNVTLSCEQNLNHDAMYWYRQDPGQGLRLIYYSQIVNDFQKGDIAEGYSVSREKKESFPLTVTSAQKNPTAFYLCASSNTGEATDTQYFGPGTRLTVL.